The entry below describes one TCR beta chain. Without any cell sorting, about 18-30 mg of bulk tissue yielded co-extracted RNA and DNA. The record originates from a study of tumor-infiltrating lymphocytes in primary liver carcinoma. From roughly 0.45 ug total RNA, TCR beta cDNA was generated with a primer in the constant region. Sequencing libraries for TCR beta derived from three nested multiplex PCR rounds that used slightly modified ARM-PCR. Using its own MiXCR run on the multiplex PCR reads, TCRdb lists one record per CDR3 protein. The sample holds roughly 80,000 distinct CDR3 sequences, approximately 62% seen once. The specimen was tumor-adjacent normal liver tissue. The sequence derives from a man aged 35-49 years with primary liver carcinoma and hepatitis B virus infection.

The CDR3 sequence is CASSLAGLALGKKGAQYF. The CDR3 bases are TGTGCCAGCAGCTTAGCGGGGCTAGCCCTGGGAAAAAAAGGGGCCCAGTACTTC. The chain combines TRBV11-2 with TRBJ2-5; D is perhaps TRBD1 or TRBD2 (5 bases each). The germline gives CDR1 SGHAT, CDR2 FQNNGV. CDR3 length: 18 residues. Trimming left V 1 base short and J 9 bases short, with 27 bases between.